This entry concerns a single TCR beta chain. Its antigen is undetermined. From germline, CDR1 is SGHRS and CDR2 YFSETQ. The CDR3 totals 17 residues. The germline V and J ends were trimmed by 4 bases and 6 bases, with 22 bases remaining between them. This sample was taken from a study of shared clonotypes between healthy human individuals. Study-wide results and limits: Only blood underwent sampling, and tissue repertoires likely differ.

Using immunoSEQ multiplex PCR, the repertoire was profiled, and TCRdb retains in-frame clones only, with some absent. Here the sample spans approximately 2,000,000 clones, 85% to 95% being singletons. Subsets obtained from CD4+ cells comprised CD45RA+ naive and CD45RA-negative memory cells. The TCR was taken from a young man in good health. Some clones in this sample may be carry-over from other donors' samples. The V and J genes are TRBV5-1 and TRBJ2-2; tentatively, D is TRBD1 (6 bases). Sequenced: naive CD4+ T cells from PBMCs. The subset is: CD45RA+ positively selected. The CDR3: CASSPNRVGASAGELFF. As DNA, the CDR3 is TGCGCCAGCAGCCCGAACAGGGTCGGGGCGTCCGCCGGGGAGCTGTTTTTT.